The entry that follows covers one T cell receptor (beta chain) sequence. Its binding antigen is unknown. The input lacks base qualities; no much larger clone sits a single base away. This sample stems from a study of Ad26.COV2.S vaccination and SARS-CoV-2 variants (dated by TCRdb to the early 2020s). Broadly, across the study: Vaccine-arm donors came from COV1001, a multicentre, randomized, double-blind, placebo-controlled phase I-IIa trial of Ad26.COV2.S in healthy adults. The TCR-sequenced set comprised approximately 32 samples: roughly 19 Ad26.COV2.S vaccine recipients, 5 placebo recipients and 8 SARS-CoV-2 convalescent individuals. Dosing of Ad26.COV2.S was intramuscular, at either 5x10^10 or 1x10^11 viral particles, delivered as one shot or as two shots spaced 56 days apart. Sequencing of the TCRbeta repertoire served to evaluate the specificity and breadth of SARS-CoV-2-reactive T cell receptors following Ad26.COV2.S vaccination. Investigators did not know the trial group allocation while performing experiments and assessing outcomes. Participants in the trial were split at random into five groups of five each, receiving low-dose or high-dose Ad26.COV2.S once or twice, or else placebo on both occasions. The full study reports these points: It was noted by the authors that total T cell responses may have been underestimated by the TCR breadth and depth analyses. Comparing responses between vaccine doses or regimens was not something the study was powered to do. Substantial breadth of spike-specific CD8+ and CD4+ T cell responses was reported after vaccination. Compared with placebo recipients, Ad26.COV2.S recipients showed higher spike-specific TCR breadth (P = 0.0014). Comparable non-spike TCR breadth was observed between vaccine and placebo recipients, consistent with only spike being contained in the vaccine.

TCRbeta CDR3 regions were sequenced with the immunoSEQ Assay. After extraction, genomic DNA underwent amplification by bias-controlled multiplex PCR, followed by high-throughput sequencing. Concerning the study's data processing: To quantify the absolute abundance of every unique TCRbeta CDR3 region, sequences were collapsed and filtered. Usable DNA was measured by amplifying reference genes present in all nucleated cells, and TCRbeta template counts were normalized to that usable DNA to estimate T cell fraction. Repertoire TCRs were annotated as SARS-CoV-2-specific when V gene, CDR3 amino acid sequence and J gene were exactly matched to a known reactive TCR set. MIRA supplied the reference SARS-CoV-2 TCR set, which was filtered for enrichment in COVID-19-positive ImmuneCODE repertoires so that public or cross-reactive TCRs were removed. Using the MIRA antigens, annotated TCRs were further analysed by specific ORF or by position within an ORF. Breadth was defined as the number of annotated unique rearrangements divided by the total number of unique productive rearrangements, and depth was defined as the summed frequency of the annotated unique rearrangements. Two-sided Wilcoxon rank-sum tests were applied when comparing TCR breadth between groups. Not all clones reach the TCRdb copy of this immuneACCESS table, which keeps in-frame sequences only. Checked studies attribute under half of the gap to unresolved V genes and leave the rest unexplained. The D gene and trimming were derived from the DNA, and the V and J assignments and clone size from that table. The sample table shows about 430,000 clones, and 80% to 95% are seen once. The ten largest clones take up 9.5% to 15% of the sample.

Interpreted using the paper, the treatment or condition label stands for: over 15 received Ad26.COV2.S at low or high dose, single or two shots; about 5 received placebo; per-sample allocation not given. For vaccine and placebo recipients, the sequenced repertoires came from samples collected on day 63 after the first injection. Cohort 1b enrolled 25 to 30 adults aged 18-55 years at a single site in Boston, USA, between 29 July and 7 August 2020. Ad26.COV2.S consisted of a replication-incompetent adenovirus type 26 vector by which a prefusion-stabilized SARS-CoV-2 spike protein from the original Wuhan strain was expressed. The CDR3 has 14 amino acids, counting the end cysteine and phenylalanine. The DNA shown is the 42-base CDR3, in frame from base 1. CDR1 and CDR2 are read off the germline V gene (reference sequence) as SGHNT and YYREEE. The junction shows trimming of 3 bases on V and 2 bases on J, plus 9 bases between the germline ends.

The material was peripheral blood, obtained in a trial of Ad26.COV2.S vaccine versus placebo. The chain uses TRBV5-4 and TRBJ2-1; no D segment can be confidently identified. This clonotype was obtained from a person aged 18 to 59 who received the Ad26.COV2.S COVID-19 vaccine or a placebo. The sequenced DNA is TGTGCCAGCAGCTCCCCACCGGCCTACAATGAGCAGTTCTTC. This is translated as CASSSPPAYNEQFF.